These 14 T cell receptor beta chains came from one sample sequenced in a study of T cell responses to AZD1222 COVID-19 vaccine. Profiling relied on immunoSEQ multiplex PCR, and the TCRdb table lists in-frame clones only, not all of them. The table has about 180,000 clones, 88% seen once; the top ten hold roughly 12%. Source: peripheral blood, taken 28 days after the second AZD1222 dose. The receptor set was obtained from an adult who received the AZD1222 COVID-19 vaccine.

This clone has just a few counts. This chain connects TRBV11-2 to TRBJ2-3, with D unresolved. The V end was cut by 3 bases, the J end by 5 bases, with 3 bases between. This CDR3 is 11 amino acids long. CDR1 SGHAT and CDR2 FQNNGV come from the germline V gene. The CDR3, as DNA: TGTGCCAGCAGCTTGGGAGATACGCAGTATTTT. It encodes CASSLGDTQYF.

This chain connects TRBV3-1 (or the pseudogene TRBV3-2) to TRBJ2-3, with TRBD2 matching 8 bases. The germline gives CDR1 LGHDT, CDR2 YNNKEL (reference sequence). V trimming: 0 bases; J trimming: 2 bases; junction bases outside the gene matches: 10. This CDR3 is 18 amino acids long. The CDR3 bases are TGTGCCAGCAGCCAAGATAAGTTTTTTAGCGGGGCCACAGATACGCAGTATTTT. This gives the protein CASSQDKFFSGATDTQYF.

This chain links TRBV3-1 (or the pseudogene TRBV3-2) with TRBJ2-1, with TRBD1 matching 9 bases. This CDR3 region has 16 residues. V shed 0 bases and J 8 bases; nucleotides not matched to a gene: 8. The germline V gene encodes CDR1 LGHDT and CDR2 YNNKEL (reference sequence). The CDR3 is CASSQDTTGGGDEQFF. Written as DNA, the CDR3 is TGTGCCAGCAGCCAAGATACGACAGGGGGTGGGGATGAGCAGTTCTTC.

This clone has only one observation. The chain is built from TRBV7-2 and TRBJ2-7; D gene ambiguous. Trimming took off 3 bases at V and 3 bases at J, with 15 bases between the two ends. CDR1 and CDR2 from the germline V gene are SGHTA and FQGNSA. This CDR3 region has 15 residues. In nucleotides, the CDR3 is TGTGCCAGCAGCTTTGATGGGTTCGGCTACTACGAGCAGTACTTC. Its translation: CASSFDGFGYYEQYF.

The table lists this clone with a few counts. The chain recombines TRBV2 with TRBJ2-4; TRBD2 agrees at 7 bases. Germline CDR1 SNHLY, CDR2 FYNNEI. V was clipped by 2 bases and J by 2 bases; unmatched bases: 12. This CDR3 has 18 amino acids. The CDR3 spells CASSENRSGVRPKNIQYF. The CDR3 region has the DNA TGTGCCAGCAGTGAAAACCGGAGCGGGGTACGTCCCAAAAACATTCAGTACTTC.

There are a few counts of this clone. The chain links TRBV7-8 to TRBJ2-7; 8 bases are a match to TRBD1. The ends lost 4 bases at V and 3 bases at J; junction bases unmatched: 8. Germline CDR1 is SGHVS and CDR2 is FQNEAQ. The CDR3 contains 15 residues. CDR3 loop: CASSSGTGPFYEQYF. CDR3 nucleotide sequence: TGTGCCAGCAGCTCAGGGACAGGTCCCTTCTACGAGCAGTACTTC.

The chain recombines TRBV5-1 with TRBJ2-7; no reliable D call. There are 15 residues in the CDR3. V was pared by 0 bases and J by 2 bases, with 12 bases between. The germline V gene has CDR1 SGHRS and CDR2 YFSETQ. Here the CDR3 DNA reads TGCGCCAGCAGCTTGGGGACCCTGGGGACCTACGAGCAGTACTTC. Translation gives CASSLGTLGTYEQYF. Using reference TRBV5-1 and TRBJ2-7 for the parts outside the CDR3, the full variable domain is KAGVTQTPRYLIKTRGQQVTLSCSPISGHRSVSWYQQTPGQGLQFLFEYFSETQRNKGNFPGRFSGRQFSNSRSEMNVSTLELGDSALYLCASSLGTLGTYEQYFGPGTRLTVT.

This chain links TRBV6-5 with TRBJ2-7, with D perhaps being TRBD1 or TRBD2 (5 bases each). This CDR3 is built from 13 residues. Germline-derived CDR1 and CDR2 are MNHEY and SVGAGI. Trimming pared 9 bases from V and 3 bases from J, leaving 15 bases between. CDR3 sequence reads: CASGRQGDYEQYF. The CDR3 bases are TGTGCCAGTGGACGGCAGGGAGACTACGAGCAGTACTTC.

This clone was seen once. This sequence joins TRBV7-9 and TRBJ1-1; D call uncertain. CDR1 and CDR2 (germline): SEHNR, FQNEAQ (reference sequence). V gave up 8 bases and J gave up 1 base, with 14 bases separating them. The length of the CDR3 is 14 residues. The CDR3 reads CASRLSTQNTEAFF. The CDR3 DNA reads as TGTGCCAGCCGACTAAGTACGCAGAACACTGAAGCTTTCTTT.

A note on this clone: This sample includes further DNA sequences coding for the same CDR3. The chain links TRBV5-5 to TRBJ1-3; the D gene is possibly TRBD1 (5 bases). The CDR3 runs 14 residues. From germline, CDR1 is SGHKS and CDR2 YYEKEE (reference sequence). The ends were cut back, 0 bases at V and 3 bases at J, with 7 bases in the middle. CDR3 DNA sequence: TGTGCCAGCAGCTTGGCGGGACTTGGAAACACCATATATTTT. Translated: CASSLAGLGNTIYF. The whole variable domain, remainder taken from reference TRBV5-5 and TRBJ1-3, is DAGVTQSPTHLIKTRGQQVTLRCSPISGHKSVSWYQQVLGQGPQFIFQYYEKEERGRGNFPDRFSARQFPNYSSELNVNALLLGDSALYLCASSLAGLGNTIYFGEGSWLTVV.

The chain employs TRBV27 and TRBJ1-6, with D tentatively TRBD1 (5 bases). Germline loops: CDR1 MNHEY, CDR2 SMNVEV (reference sequence). V was cut by 0 bases and J by 6 bases, with 9 bases left in between. CDR3 size: 15 residues. For the CDR3, the DNA is TGTGCCAGCAGTTTATCCGGGACGGTTAATTCACCCCTCCACTTT. Protein: CASSLSGTVNSPLHF.

This clone was counted a few times. The V and J genes are TRBV20-1 and TRBJ2-3; no clear D gene. The CDR3 is 14 residues long. Germline V gene sequence: CDR1 DFQATT, CDR2 SNEGSKA (reference sequence). Trimming cost V 3 bases and J 1 base, with 11 bases left between them. The CDR3 reads CSASFSARTDTQYF. DNA for the CDR3: TGCAGTGCTAGTTTTTCTGCCCGCACAGATACGCAGTATTTT.

The V gene is TRBV7-2, the J gene TRBJ1-1; D remains ambiguous. Germline V gives CDR1 SGHTA, CDR2 FQGNSA. Trimming pared 5 bases from V and 4 bases from J, leaving 20 bases between. The CDR3 runs 16 residues. The CDR3 protein is CASSPYTLEVGTEAFF. CDR3 sequence (DNA): TGTGCCAGCAGCCCCTACACGTTGGAGGTGGGCACTGAAGCTTTCTTT.

This clone was recorded a few times. The V gene is TRBV7-2, the J gene TRBJ2-1; the match to TRBD2 covers 11 bases. CDR1 and CDR2 (germline): SGHTA, FQGNSA. This CDR3 has 14 amino acids. V lost 5 bases and J lost 9; bases outside the gene matches: 6. The CDR3 sequence: CASSPSLAGAEQFF. The CDR3 coding sequence is TGTGCCAGCAGCCCTTCACTAGCGGGGGCTGAGCAGTTCTTC.